Below are 21 T cell receptor beta chains sequenced from a single sample in a study of response to subunit inactivated influenza vaccine. TCRdb re-called the RT-PCR reads through MiXCR, storing one row per CDR3 protein. The sample consists of 400,000 to 650,000 distinct CDR3 sequences, 6% to 9% of them appearing once. Material: PBMCs from blood, obtained 23 to 25 months after vaccination. Receptors were obtained from a man aged 45 to 70 who received an inactivated influenza vaccine.

The chain combines TRBV6-5 with TRBJ1-4; D might be TRBD1 (5 bases). This CDR3 is 14 amino acids long. Germline CDR1 MNHEY, CDR2 SVGAGI. The germline V and J ends were trimmed by 2 bases and 7 bases, with 11 bases remaining between them. CDR3 DNA sequence: TGTGCCAGCAGTTACGTGGGTGGGGGTGAAAAACTGTTTTTT. Its translation is CASSYVGGGEKLFF.

The V call is TRBV4-3, the J call TRBJ2-5; tentatively, D is TRBD1 (5 bases). V was cut by 2 bases and J by 0 bases, with 10 bases left in between. The CDR3 is 15 residues long. Germline CDR1 is LGHNA and CDR2 is YSLEER. CDR3 residues: CASSQNPGNQETQYF. The CDR3 coding sequence is TGCGCCAGCAGCCAAAACCCAGGGAACCAAGAGACCCAGTACTTC.

This clonotype was seen a handful of times. V and J are TRBV4-3 and TRBJ2-3, with D unresolved. V lost 0 bases, J lost 7 bases, and 17 bases lay in between. Per germline, CDR1 LGHNA and CDR2 YSLEER. CDR3 size: 16 residues. The CDR3 region has the DNA TGCGCCAGCAGCCAAGAGGGAAGCTTCGTCGGCAATACGCAGTATTTT. Translation gives CASSQEGSFVGNTQYF.

In its sample, this clonotype was seen a few times. V is TRBV16 and J is TRBJ1-5, with D unresolved. V shed 5 bases and J shed 0 bases, with 8 bases lying between them. Germline assignment: CDR1 KGHSY and CDR2 FQNENV. The CDR3 spans 14 residues. DNA of the CDR3: TGTGCCAGCAGCTCCGATTATAGCAATCAGCCCCAGCATTTT. The encoded protein is CASSSDYSNQPQHF.

This clonotype has more than one count but fewer than ten. The chain links TRBV12-3 or TRBV12-4 to TRBJ2-7; D unclear. CDR3 size: 11 residues. V lost 8 bases, J lost 2 bases, and 7 bases lay in between. The CDR3 loop is CASGKTYEQYF. The CDR3 DNA sequence: TGTGCCAGCGGAAAAACCTACGAGCAGTACTTC.

The chain couples TRBV6-5 to TRBJ2-7; D not resolved. Trimming shortened V by 0 bases and J by 3 bases, and 12 bases separated the two germline ends. This CDR3 spans 15 amino acids. The germline CDR1 and CDR2 sequences are MNHEY and SVGAGI. In DNA form, the CDR3 reads TGTGCCAGCAGTTACTCAGGGCTACCCCTCTACGAGCAGTACTTC. This sequence encodes CASSYSGLPLYEQYF.

There are many counts of this clonotype. The V and J genes are TRBV12-3 or TRBV12-4 and TRBJ1-5; D call uncertain. CDR3 length: 15 residues. The V end was cut by 1 base, the J end by 3 bases, with 10 bases between. The CDR3: CASSLGGSLNQPQHF. CDR3 coding DNA: TGTGCCAGCAGTTTAGGAGGCAGCCTCAATCAGCCCCAGCATTTT.

V gene TRBV29-1 combines with J gene TRBJ1-4; 9 bases line up with TRBD1. The CDR3 length is 11 residues. Unmatched junction bases numbered 6, after V lost 7 bases and J lost 12 bases. From germline, CDR1 is SQVTM and CDR2 ANQGSEA. The CDR3 protein is CSGGQGTELFF. For the CDR3, the DNA is TGCAGCGGAGGACAGGGGACGGAACTGTTTTTT.

The chain couples TRBV7-9 to TRBJ2-1; D not resolved. Per germline, CDR1 SEHNR and CDR2 FQNEAQ (reference sequence). The ends were cut back, 5 bases at V and 7 bases at J, with 12 bases in the middle. The CDR3 has 13 amino acids. CDR3 amino acids: CASSQTRENEQFF. CDR3 DNA: TGTGCCAGCAGCCAGACAAGAGAAAATGAGCAGTTCTTC.

The chain uses TRBV7-2 and TRBJ2-1; D is uncertain. V was shortened by 6 bases and J by 4 bases, with 13 bases between the two germline ends. The CDR3 runs 14 residues. CDR1 is SGHTA and CDR2 is FQGNSA in the germline V gene. The DNA of the CDR3 is TGTGCCAGCAGTTCGTCGGGTTTATACAATGAGCAGTTCTTC. Translation gives CASSSSGLYNEQFF. The whole variable domain, remainder taken from reference TRBV7-2 and TRBJ2-1, is GAGVSQSPSNKVTEKGKDVELRCDPISGHTALYWYRQSLGQGLEFLIYFQGNSAPDKSGLPSDRFSAERTGGSVSTLTIQRTQQEDSAVYLCASSSSGLYNEQFFGPGTRLTVL.

This clonotype has just a few counts. The chain is built from TRBV5-1 and TRBJ2-7, with D possibly being TRBD1 or TRBD2 (5 bases each). The CDR3 contains 16 residues. CDR1 is SGHRS and CDR2 is YFSETQ in the germline V gene. The V gene lost 5 bases and the J gene lost 1 base, with 19 bases spanning the gap. In DNA form, the CDR3 reads TGCGCCAGCAGGTTATCTCCCCGAGGGGCTTCCTACGAGCAGTACTTC. This translates into CASRLSPRGASYEQYF.

This chain connects TRBV29-1 to TRBJ2-1; possible D gene TRBD2, 6 bases. Trimming removed 8 bases at V and 0 bases at J, with 14 bases between. The CDR3 is 14 amino acids. CDR1 SQVTM and CDR2 ANQGSEA come from the germline V gene. CDR3 region: CSSKSGFSYNEQFF. The CDR3 coding sequence is TGCAGCAGTAAAAGCGGGTTCTCCTACAATGAGCAGTTCTTC.

The chain uses TRBV6-2 or TRBV6-3 and TRBJ2-1, with D perhaps matching TRBD2 (5 bases). The CDR3 contains 15 residues. V was trimmed by 4 bases and J by 2 bases, leaving 12 bases between them. Germline CDR1 MNHEY, CDR2 SVGEGT. CDR3 amino acids: CASSSRSAAYNEQFF. For the CDR3, the DNA is TGTGCCAGCAGTTCGAGATCAGCGGCCTACAATGAGCAGTTCTTC.

This clonotype was observed a few times. The chain links TRBV20-1 to TRBJ2-1, with D hard to call. Trimming took off 6 bases at V and 3 bases at J, with 15 bases between the two ends. CDR3 size: 14 residues. Germline V gene data show CDR1 as DFQATT and CDR2 as SNEGSKA (reference sequence). The CDR3 loop reads CSAVLRGFYNEQFF. The CDR3 DNA sequence: TGCAGTGCAGTTCTTCGCGGATTCTACAATGAGCAGTTCTTC.

This clonotype has at least ten counts. V gene TRBV24-1 combines with J gene TRBJ2-3, with TRBD1 as a possible D gene (6 bases). Germline CDR1 and CDR2: KGHDR and SFDVKD. The V end was cut by 7 bases, the J end by 1 base, with 11 bases between. CDR3 length: 14 amino acids. CDR3 nucleotides: TGTGCCACCAGCCAGGGGATTGGCACAGATACGCAGTATTTT. It yields the protein CATSQGIGTDTQYF.

This clonotype was detected many times. This sequence joins TRBV10-3 and TRBJ1-2, with TRBD1 identical over 7 bases. CDR3 length equals 13 residues. J was trimmed by 2 bases and V by 5 bases; bases with no gene match: 2. Germline lookup yields CDR1 ENHRY and CDR2 SYGVKD. The CDR3 DNA reads TGTGCCATCAGTAGACAGGGCAACTATGGCTACACCTTC. Encoded protein: CAISRQGNYGYTF.

In this sample, this clonotype turned up many times. The rearrangement joins TRBV7-3 to TRBJ2-1; TRBD1 matches 11 bases. The ends lost 5 bases at V and 8 bases at J; junction bases unmatched: 8. CDR3 length equals 15 residues. Germline V CDR1 and CDR2: SGHTA, FQGTGA. The CDR3 here is CASSPGQGVVDEQFF. CDR3 nucleotides: TGTGCCAGCAGCCCGGGACAGGGGGTAGTTGATGAGCAGTTCTTC.

This clonotype was seen a handful of times. This chain connects TRBV12-3 or TRBV12-4 to TRBJ1-1; D is uncertain. V was shortened by 5 bases and J by 7 bases, with 14 bases between the two germline ends. CDR3 length: 13 amino acids. CDR3 amino acids: CASSPYRHSEAFF. The CDR3 bases are TGTGCCAGCAGTCCATACCGCCATAGTGAAGCTTTCTTT.

At least ten counts were recorded for this clonotype. The V call is TRBV6-5, the J call TRBJ1-3; D gene unclear. Trimming removed 2 bases at V and 5 bases at J, with 7 bases between. Germline values: CDR1 MNHEY, CDR2 SVGAGI. The CDR3 spans 13 residues. The DNA for the CDR3 is TGTGCCAGCAGTTACGGGCCCCGAAACACCATATATTTT. It codes for CASSYGPRNTIYF.

The rearrangement joins TRBV5-1 to TRBJ1-4; the D gene is possibly TRBD1 (6 bases). The CDR3 covers 15 residues. Germline CDR1 SGHRS, CDR2 YFSETQ. The V end was cut by 0 bases, the J end by 2 bases, with 8 bases between. The CDR3 loop is CASSLVQGTNEKLFF. The CDR3 nucleotides read TGCGCCAGCAGCTTGGTACAGGGTACTAATGAAAAACTGTTTTTT.

This clonotype was found many times. V is TRBV4-2 and J is TRBJ2-3; 13 nucleotides agree with TRBD2. This CDR3 has 18 amino acids. V lost 1 base and J lost 0; bases outside the gene matches: 4. Germline V gene data show CDR1 as LGHNA and CDR2 as YNFKEQ. The DNA of the CDR3 is TGTGCCAGCAGCCAAGGACTAGCGGGGGGACCTAGCACAGATACGCAGTATTTT. Its translation is CASSQGLAGGPSTDTQYF.